Presented here are 7 T cell receptor beta chains from one specimen sequenced in a study of CD8+ T cells in alopecia areata. Following extraction, RNA underwent reverse transcription to cDNA, which served as the sequencing template. Using immunoSEQ multiplex PCR, the repertoire was profiled, and TCRdb retains in-frame clones only, with some absent. The sample lists 180,000 or so clones; about 55% were seen once. As for treatment: oral pan-JAK inhibitor, 5-10 mg twice daily. The source was CD8+ T cells sorted from blood, collected at week 24, from a patient treated with tofacitinib. Receptors originate from a human donor with alopecia areata.

The V gene is TRBV29-1, the J gene TRBJ1-2, with D unresolved. The V gene's germline CDR1 is SQVTM and CDR2 ANQGSEA. Trimming removed 6 bases from V and 6 bases from J, with 17 bases in between. CDR3 length: 13 amino acids. Here the CDR3 reads CSVATGELHGYTF. CDR3 bases: TGCAGCGTCGCCACCGGGGAACTACATGGCTACACCTTC. Supplemented by reference TRBV29-1 and TRBJ1-2, the full variable domain reads SAVISQKPSRDICQRGTSLTIQCQVDSQVTMMFWYRQQPGQSLTLIATANQGSEATYESGFVIDKFPISRPNLTFSTLTVSNMSPEDSSIYLCSVATGELHGYTFGSGTRLTVV.

This clone has more than one count but fewer than ten. V and J are TRBV4-3 and TRBJ2-1; D is ambiguous. V was pared by 0 bases and J by 5 bases, with 11 bases between. This CDR3 has 15 residues. Germline V CDR1 and CDR2: LGHNA, YSLEER. CDR3 nucleotide sequence: TGCGCCAGCAGCCAAGAGGTAGTACGGCACAATGAGCAGTTCTTC. Protein sequence: CASSQEVVRHNEQFF.

This chain uses TRBV5-8 with TRBJ1-5, with D unclear. The CDR3 extends over 15 amino acids. Germline CDR1 SGHTS, CDR2 YDEGEE. V lost 4 bases, J lost 2 bases, and 13 bases lay in between. CDR3 in DNA: TGTGCCAGCAGCCGCCTTCGGGAGGGCAATCAGCCCCAGCATTTT. Translated: CASSRLREGNQPQHF.

The chain is built from TRBV29-1 and TRBJ2-3; 7 bases align to TRBD1. Trimming at V came to 6 bases and at J to 2 bases, leaving 5 bases not matched to a gene. This CDR3 spans 13 amino acids. CDR1 is SQVTM, CDR2 ANQGSEA, per germline. CDR3 loop: CSVPGQITDTQYF. Written as DNA, the CDR3 is TGCAGCGTACCGGGACAGATCACAGATACGCAGTATTTT.

This clone has just one count. The genes are TRBV13 and TRBJ2-5, with D unresolved. Trimming shortened V by 5 bases and J by 2 bases, and 3 bases separated the two germline ends. The germline gives CDR1 PRHDT, CDR2 FYEKMQ (reference sequence). There are 11 residues in the CDR3. In DNA, the CDR3 is TGTGCCAGCAGCAAACAAGAGACCCAGTACTTC. It encodes CASSKQETQYF.

V and J are TRBV7-9 and TRBJ2-5, with 8 bases fitting TRBD2. In germline, CDR1 is SEHNR, CDR2 FQNEAQ (reference sequence). The CDR3 contains 16 residues. V gave up 4 bases and J gave up 5 bases; unmatched junction bases: 12. CDR3 residues: CASSSKPGTSKETQYF. CDR3 DNA: TGTGCCAGCAGCTCGAAGCCCGGGACTAGTAAGGAGACCCAGTACTTC.

This clone has just one count. A read error may produce the germline difference seen at one junction end. The chain employs TRBV6-5 and TRBJ2-1, with D possibly matching TRBD2 (5 bases). The CDR3 is 14 amino acids. Germline values: CDR1 MNHEY, CDR2 SVGAGI. The CDR3 here is CASSYSDSDNEQFF. The DNA for the CDR3 is TGTGCCAGCAGTTACTCGGACTCCGACAATGAGCAGTTCTTC.